These 3 T cell receptor beta chains were all obtained from the same sample, sequenced in a study of blood T cell repertoires in COVID-19 (TCRdb year 2020). The method behind the library was the immunoSEQ multiplex PCR assay. The immuneACCESS repertoire file appears here via TCRdb, limited to in-frame rearrangements. These files lack a portion of the clones; in checked studies, under half of the deficit traces to unresolved V genes, and the cause of the others is not known. This sample is represented by around 170,000 clones; more than 65% of them were singletons. Around 13% of the sample rests with the top ten. Sequencing input: peripheral blood. These receptors all stem from a woman aged 80 or over with acute or convalescent COVID-19.

The V and J genes are TRBV2 and TRBJ2-7, with unresolved D. CDR1 is SNHLY and CDR2 is FYNNEI in the germline V gene. The CDR3 is made up of 13 amino acids. V lost 7 bases and J 0 bases, leaving 10 bases between the germline ends. CDR3 sequence (DNA): TGTGCCAGCAACGGCGGAAACTCCTACGAGCAGTACTTC. It is translated as CASNGGNSYEQYF. The full variable domain, with the rest looked up from reference TRBV2 and TRBJ2-7, is EPEVTQTPSHQVTQMGQEVILRCVPISNHLYFYWYRQILGQKVEFLVSFYNNEISEKSEIFDDQFSVERPDGSNFTLKIRSTKLEDSAMYFCASNGGNSYEQYFGPGTRLTVT.

The rearrangement joins TRBV15 to TRBJ1-2, with D perhaps TRBD1 (5 bases). The CDR3 totals 17 residues. Germline CDR1 LNHNV, CDR2 YYDKDF (reference sequence). Trimming took off 0 bases at V and 2 bases at J, with 16 bases between the two ends. The CDR3 DNA reads TGTGCCACCAGCAGAGACGGCAGGGCCCCCATGAACTATGGCTACACCTTC. It encodes CATSRDGRAPMNYGYTF.

In its sample, this clone was seen a few times. This chain joins TRBV5-4 and TRBJ2-5, with TRBD2 identical over 11 bases. Trimming at V came to 4 bases and at J to 4 bases, leaving 3 bases not matched to a gene. The CDR3 length is 14 residues. Germline V lookup: CDR1 SGHNT, CDR2 YYREEE (reference sequence). CDR3 DNA: TGTGCCAGCAGCACCGGACTAGCGGGAGAGACCCAGTACTTC. Amino acids: CASSTGLAGETQYF.